Listed below are T cell receptor beta chains from one sample, sequenced in a study of shared clonotypes between healthy human individuals. Method: immunoSEQ multiplex PCR; TCRdb's copy keeps in-frame clones and lacks some. Of millions of clones in the sample, about 94% were seen once. The material sequenced was naive CD8+ T cells sorted from blood. The source of these receptors is a man aged 18 to 35 in good health. Each CDR3 is given with its conserved first and last residue. A D gene is named only where the DNA matches it firmly. Clone size is not always given. Where it is, it says once, few, many or a class for expanded clones.

>NA|14|TRBV4-1|NA|TRBJ2-7
CASSQGSSSYEQYF
TGCGCCAGCAGCCAAGGTTCCAGCTCCTACGAGCAGTACTTC
>NA|13|TRBV6-5|NA|TRBJ2-7
CASSYRRVHEQYF
TGTGCCAGCAGTTACCGGCGGGTCCACGAGCAGTACTTC
>TRBD1|15|TRBV6-5|NA|TRBJ1-1
CASSRGVPGNTEAFF
TGTGCCAGCAGCAGGGGGGTCCCCGGGAACACTGAAGCTTTCTTT
>TRBD1|16|TRBV4-1|NA|TRBJ1-5
CASSQRGQGGNQPQHF
TGCGCCAGCAGCCAGAGAGGACAGGGGGGCAATCAGCCCCAGCATTTT
>NA|15|TRBV6-5|once|TRBJ1-1
CASSYREGLNTEAFF
TGTGCCAGCAGTTACCGCGAGGGGCTGAACACTGAAGCTTTCTTT
>NA|13|TRBV13|NA|TRBJ2-7
CASSPRLAYEQYF
TGTGCCAGCAGCCCTCGACTAGCCTACGAGCAGTACTTC
>NA|13|TRBV4-3|once|TRBJ2-7
CASSQEPPYEQYF
TGCGCCAGCAGCCAAGAACCTCCTTACGAGCAGTACTTC
>NA|17|TRBV4-1|NA|TRBJ2-1
CASSQDPGGPSYNEQFF
TGCGCCAGCAGCCAAGATCCCGGGGGTCCTTCCTACAATGAGCAGTTCTTC
>TRBD2|13|TRBV7-9|NA|TRBJ2-7
CASSSPSGAEQYF
TGTGCCAGCAGCTCGCCTAGCGGGGCCGAGCAGTACTTC
>TRBD1|13|TRBV28|NA|TRBJ1-1
CASSYRGPTEAFF
TGTGCCAGCAGTTACAGGGGGCCCACTGAAGCTTTCTTT
>NA|14|TRBV23-1|once|TRBJ2-7
CAVPPGTPAYEQYF
TGCGCCGTCCCCCCCGGGACACCAGCCTACGAGCAGTACTTC
>NA|14|TRBV2|NA|TRBJ1-2
CASSEPDTNYGYTF
TGTGCCAGCAGTGAACCAGACACTAACTATGGCTACACCTTC
>NA|14|TRBV29-1|NA|TRBJ2-1
CSVETPIFYNEQFF
TGCAGCGTTGAAACACCTATTTTTTACAATGAGCAGTTCTTC
>NA|13|TRBV7-9|once|TRBJ2-3
CASSPSRVDTQYF
TGTGCCAGCAGCCCCTCGAGGGTGGATACGCAGTATTTT
>NA|14|TRBV28|NA|TRBJ2-1
CASSFVGSDNEQFF
TGTGCCAGCAGTTTCGTAGGGAGTGACAATGAGCAGTTCTTC
>TRBD2|15|TRBV7-9|NA|TRBJ2-5
CASSLGLAAQETQYF
TGTGCCAGCAGCCTGGGCCTAGCGGCCCAAGAGACCCAGTACTTC
>TRBD1|16|TRBV30|NA|TRBJ2-5
CAWFPGRTGEWETQYF
TGTGCCTGGTTCCCAGGACGAACAGGGGAGTGGGAGACCCAGTACTTC
>TRBD1|15|TRBV5-1|NA|TRBJ2-1
CASSPLRDRVDEQFF
TGCGCCAGCAGCCCGCTCCGGGACAGGGTCGATGAGCAGTTCTTC
>NA|13|TRBV6-4|NA|TRBJ2-7
CASSPGPSYEQYF
TGTGCCAGCAGTCCCGGCCCCTCCTACGAGCAGTACTTC
>NA|15|TRBV6-5|NA|TRBJ2-1
CASSYSTLGYNEQFF
TGTGCCAGCAGTTACTCGACCCTAGGGTACAATGAGCAGTTCTTC
>NA|14|TRBV28|NA|TRBJ2-7
CASSLHRRTYEQYF
TGTGCCAGCAGTTTACACCGAAGAACCTACGAGCAGTACTTC
>NA|14|TRBV10-3|NA|TRBJ2-2
CAINGGPTTGELFF
TGTGCCATCAATGGCGGACCTACCACCGGGGAGCTGTTTTTT
>NA|16|TRBV10-1|NA|TRBJ2-7
CASSESSRSPLYEQYF
TGCGCCAGCAGTGAGTCGAGCAGGTCCCCCCTCTACGAGCAGTACTTC
>NA|14|TRBV4-1|NA|TRBJ2-3
CASSLWTGEDTQYF
TGCGCCAGCAGCCTTTGGACTGGCGAAGATACGCAGTATTTT
>NA|10|TRBV29-1|NA|TRBJ2-7
CSVYNHEQYF
TGCAGCGTTTATAACCACGAGCAGTACTTC
>NA|14|TRBV6-5|NA|TRBJ2-1
CASSPDIEYNEQFF
TGTGCCAGCAGCCCGGACATTGAGTACAATGAGCAGTTCTTC
>NA|14|TRBV6-1|NA|TRBJ2-7
CASSEVGNSYEQYF
TGTGCCAGCAGTGAAGTGGGTAACTCCTACGAGCAGTACTTC
>NA|13|TRBV19|NA|TRBJ1-5
CASSMPPNQPQHF
TGTGCCAGTAGTATGCCACCTAATCAGCCCCAGCATTTT
>NA|17|TRBV4-2|NA|TRBJ1-1
CASSQEIVKLENTEAFF
TGTGCCAGCAGCCAAGAAATCGTGAAGCTCGAGAACACTGAAGCTTTCTTT
>TRBD2|13|TRBV9|NA|TRBJ2-5
CASSEGTSETQYF
TGTGCCAGCAGCGAAGGGACTAGCGAGACCCAGTACTTC
>TRBD1|14|TRBV9|NA|TRBJ1-1
CASNAGTGDTEAFF
TGTGCCAGCAACGCCGGGACAGGGGACACTGAAGCTTTCTTT
>NA|15|TRBV19|NA|TRBJ2-7
CASSIGTSGLYEQYF
TGTGCCAGTAGTATAGGGACTTCAGGGTTATACGAGCAGTACTTC
>NA|15|TRBV10-2|NA|TRBJ1-2
CASTNPGGGSYGYTF
TGCGCCAGCACCAACCCCGGGGGGGGGAGCTATGGCTACACCTTC
>NA|15|TRBV15|NA|TRBJ1-2
CATSAGQLSNYGYTF
TGTGCCACCAGCGCCGGACAGCTTTCCAATTATGGCTACACCTTC
>TRBD2|19|TRBV18|NA|TRBJ2-1
CASSPPGLAGVHSYNEQFF
TGTGCCAGCTCCCCTCCGGGACTAGCGGGAGTCCACTCCTACAATGAGCAGTTCTTC
>TRBD2|17|TRBV4-3|NA|TRBJ2-1
CASSQERLAGVYNEQFF
TGCGCCAGCAGCCAAGAGCGTCTAGCGGGGGTCTACAATGAGCAGTTCTTC
>TRBD1|15|TRBV27|once|TRBJ2-2
CASHKQGVGTGELFF
TGTGCCAGCCATAAACAGGGGGTAGGGACCGGGGAGCTGTTTTTT
>TRBD2|16|TRBV5-4|NA|TRBJ2-1
CASSGPGLADYNEQFF
TGTGCCAGCAGCGGACCGGGACTAGCGGATTACAATGAGCAGTTCTTC
>NA|16|TRBV4-1|NA|TRBJ2-2
CASSQDRGSGTGELFF
TGCGCCAGCAGCCAAGATCGGGGCTCTGGCACCGGGGAGCTGTTTTTT
>NA|12|TRBV7-9|NA|TRBJ1-5
CASSSTNQPQHF
TGTGCCAGCAGCTCCACTAATCAGCCCCAGCATTTT
>TRBD1|15|TRBV5-1|NA|TRBJ1-1
CASSPDRGLNTEAFF
TGCGCCAGCAGCCCGGACAGGGGTTTGAACACTGAAGCTTTCTTT